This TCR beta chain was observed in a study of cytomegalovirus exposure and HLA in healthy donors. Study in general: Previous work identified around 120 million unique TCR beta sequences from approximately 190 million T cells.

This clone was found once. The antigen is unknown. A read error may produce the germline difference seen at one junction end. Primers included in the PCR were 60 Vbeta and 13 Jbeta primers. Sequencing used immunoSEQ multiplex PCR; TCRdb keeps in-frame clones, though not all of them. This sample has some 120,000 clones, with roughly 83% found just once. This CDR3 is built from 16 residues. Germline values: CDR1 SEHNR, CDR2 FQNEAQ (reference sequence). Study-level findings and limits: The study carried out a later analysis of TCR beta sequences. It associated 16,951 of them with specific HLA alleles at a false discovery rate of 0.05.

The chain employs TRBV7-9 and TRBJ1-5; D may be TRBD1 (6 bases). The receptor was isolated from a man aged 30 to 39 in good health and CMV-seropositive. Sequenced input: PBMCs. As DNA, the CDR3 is TGTTCCAGCAGCTTAGATGGGTCCAGGGGCGGTCAGCCCCAGCATTTT. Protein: CSSSLDGSRGGQPQHF.